The entry that follows covers one T cell receptor (beta chain) sequence. The antigen remains undetermined. This CDR3 spans 13 amino acids. CDR1 MDHEN and CDR2 SYDVKM come from the germline V gene. Trimming cost V 5 bases and J 8 bases; bases outside gene matches: 2. The repertoire was sequenced with immunoSEQ multiplex PCR; TCRdb's copy has only in-frame clones and lacks some. This sample has over 100,000 clones, with about nine tenths found just once. This sample was taken from a study of T cell responses to AZD1222 COVID-19 vaccine. Notes on the study in general: Females made up more of the donors, who were largely white British, and clonal diversity may have come out too low. Following two doses of AZD1222, Spike-specific TCR breadth and depth rose.

The rearrangement links TRBV28 to TRBJ1-4; 10 bases are a match to TRBD1. The sequence was collected from an adult in good health. The starting material was peripheral blood, obtained on day 0 of AZD1222 vaccination. CDR3 bases: TGTGCCAGCAGTCGGACAGGGGGGGAAAAACTGTTTTTT. It yields the protein CASSRTGGEKLFF. The whole variable domain, filled in from reference TRBV28 and TRBJ1-4, reads DVKVTQSSRYLVKRTGEKVFLECVQDMDHENMFWYRQDPGLGLRLIYFSYDVKMKEKGDIPEGYSVSREKKERFSLILESASTNQTSMYLCASSRTGGEKLFFGSGTQLSVL.